This TCR beta chain appears in the sequencing data of a study of blood T cell repertoires in COVID-19. Per the original data handling: Reference gene primer amplification yielded estimated nucleated cell counts. TCRdb keeps only in-frame clones here, not all; method: immunoSEQ multiplex PCR. That table furnishes V, J and clone size, whereas the DNA furnished D and trimming. The table records over 100,000 clones, 84% of them present only once. Recruitment covered under 25 US areas and drew participants whose ages spanned about 18 to 90 years. Cohorts were determined from participant-reported clinical history. Two negative PCRs, clearance, or symptom resolution characterized the recovered Cohort 3 donors. The CDR3 extends over 16 amino acids. V shed 7 bases and J 4 bases; nucleotides not matched to a gene: 13. Germline V lookup: CDR1 SGHRS, CDR2 YFSETQ.

The chain joins TRBV5-1 to TRBJ2-2; 7 bases match TRBD2. The TCR originated in a young woman who had recovered from COVID-19. The sequenced sample was PBMCs or T cells enriched from blood (not recorded which). The CDR3 here is CASFYSAGVPTGELFF. Written as DNA, the CDR3 is TGCGCCAGCTTTTACTCTGCGGGAGTTCCCACCGGGGAGCTGTTTTTT.